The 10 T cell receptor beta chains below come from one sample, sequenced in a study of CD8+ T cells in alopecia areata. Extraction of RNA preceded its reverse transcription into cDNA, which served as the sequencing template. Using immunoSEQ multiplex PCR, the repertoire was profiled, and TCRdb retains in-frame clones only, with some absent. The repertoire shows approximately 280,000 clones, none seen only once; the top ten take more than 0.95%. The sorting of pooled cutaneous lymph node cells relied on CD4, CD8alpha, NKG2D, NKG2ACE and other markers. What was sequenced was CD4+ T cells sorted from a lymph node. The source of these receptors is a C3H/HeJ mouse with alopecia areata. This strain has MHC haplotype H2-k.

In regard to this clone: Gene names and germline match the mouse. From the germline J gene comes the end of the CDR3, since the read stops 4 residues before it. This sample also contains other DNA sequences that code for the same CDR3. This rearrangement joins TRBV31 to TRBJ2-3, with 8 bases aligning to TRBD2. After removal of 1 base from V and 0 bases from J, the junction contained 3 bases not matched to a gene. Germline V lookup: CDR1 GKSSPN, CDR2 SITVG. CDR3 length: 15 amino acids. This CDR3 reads CAWSRGGASAETLYF. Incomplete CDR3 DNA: TGTGCCTGGAGTCGAGGGGGGGCTAGTGCAGAA.

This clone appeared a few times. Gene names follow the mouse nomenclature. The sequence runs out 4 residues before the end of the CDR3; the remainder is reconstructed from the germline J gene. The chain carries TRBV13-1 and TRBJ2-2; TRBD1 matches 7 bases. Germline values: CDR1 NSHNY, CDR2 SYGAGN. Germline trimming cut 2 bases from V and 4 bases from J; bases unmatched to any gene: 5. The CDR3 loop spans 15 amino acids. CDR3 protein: CASSDHRGSTGQLYF. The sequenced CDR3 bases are TGTGCCAGCAGTGACCACAGGGGCAGCACCGGG.

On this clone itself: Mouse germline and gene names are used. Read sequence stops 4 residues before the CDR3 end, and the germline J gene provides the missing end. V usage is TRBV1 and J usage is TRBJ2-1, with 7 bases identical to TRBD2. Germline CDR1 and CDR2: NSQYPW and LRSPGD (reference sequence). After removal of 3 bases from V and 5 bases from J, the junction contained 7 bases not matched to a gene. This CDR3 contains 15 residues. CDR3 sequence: CTCSAGGERDAEQFF. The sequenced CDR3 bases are TGCACCTGCAGTGCGGGGGGGGAAAGGGATGCT.

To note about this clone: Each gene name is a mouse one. This CDR3 reads CASSPDNANTEVFF. The covered CDR3 bases are TGTGCCAGCAGTCCCGACAATGCAAACACA. The chain couples TRBV13-3 to TRBJ1-1; D remains unclear. Read sequence stops 4 residues before the CDR3 end, and the germline J gene provides the missing end. Per germline, CDR1 NNHDY and CDR2 SYVADS. The CDR3 is 14 amino acids. Deletions cut 4 bases from V and 0 bases from J, with 10 bases between.

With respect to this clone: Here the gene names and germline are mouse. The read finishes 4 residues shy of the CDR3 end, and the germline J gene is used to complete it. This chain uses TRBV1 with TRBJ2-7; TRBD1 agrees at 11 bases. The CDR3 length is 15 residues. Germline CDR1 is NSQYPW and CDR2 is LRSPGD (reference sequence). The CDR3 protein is CTCSADPGQGDEQYF. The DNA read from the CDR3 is TGCACCTGCAGTGCAGATCCGGGACAGGGGGAT.

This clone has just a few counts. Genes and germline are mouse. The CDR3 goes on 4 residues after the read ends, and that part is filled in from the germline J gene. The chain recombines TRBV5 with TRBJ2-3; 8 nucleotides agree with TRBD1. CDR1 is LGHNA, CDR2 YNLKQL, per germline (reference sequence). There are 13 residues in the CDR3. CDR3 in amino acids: CASSQDRVETLYF. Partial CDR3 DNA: TGTGCCAGCAGCCAGGACAGGGTAGAA.

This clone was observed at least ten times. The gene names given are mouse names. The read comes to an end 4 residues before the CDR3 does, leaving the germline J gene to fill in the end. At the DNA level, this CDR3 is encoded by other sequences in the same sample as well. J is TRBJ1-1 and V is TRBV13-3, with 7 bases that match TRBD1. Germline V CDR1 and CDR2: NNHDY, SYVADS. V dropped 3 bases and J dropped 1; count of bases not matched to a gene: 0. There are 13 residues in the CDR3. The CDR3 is CASSGDRNTEVFF. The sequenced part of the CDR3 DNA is TGTGCCAGCAGTGGGGACAGAAACACA.

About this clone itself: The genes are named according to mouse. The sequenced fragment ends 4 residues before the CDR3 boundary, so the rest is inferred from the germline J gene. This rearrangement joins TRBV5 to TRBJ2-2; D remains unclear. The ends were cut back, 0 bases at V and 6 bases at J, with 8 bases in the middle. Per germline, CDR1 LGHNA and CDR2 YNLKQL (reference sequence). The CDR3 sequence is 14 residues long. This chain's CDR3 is CASSQDQLPGQLYF. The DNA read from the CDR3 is TGTGCCAGCAGCCAAGATCAGCTCCCCGGG.

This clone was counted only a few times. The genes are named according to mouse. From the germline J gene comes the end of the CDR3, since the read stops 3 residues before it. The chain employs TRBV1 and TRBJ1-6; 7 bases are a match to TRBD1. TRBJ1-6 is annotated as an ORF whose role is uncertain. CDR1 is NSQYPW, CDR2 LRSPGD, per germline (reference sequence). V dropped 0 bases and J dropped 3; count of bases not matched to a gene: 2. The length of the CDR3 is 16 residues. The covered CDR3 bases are TGCACCTGCAGTGCAGAACAGGGGTTCTATAATTCGCCC. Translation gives CTCSAEQGFYNSP. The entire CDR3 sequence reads CTCSAEQGFYNSPLYF.

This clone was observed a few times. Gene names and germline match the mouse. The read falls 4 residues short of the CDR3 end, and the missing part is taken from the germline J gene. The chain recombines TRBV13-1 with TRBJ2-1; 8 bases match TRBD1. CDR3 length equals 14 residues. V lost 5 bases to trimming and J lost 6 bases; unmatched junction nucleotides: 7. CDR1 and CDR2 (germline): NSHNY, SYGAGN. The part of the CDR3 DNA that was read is TGTGCCAGCAGCCCGACAGGGGCCTTTGCT. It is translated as CASSPTGAFA. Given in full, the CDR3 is CASSPTGAFAEQFF.